These 29 T cell receptor beta chains came from one sample sequenced in a study of T cell responses to AZD1222 COVID-19 vaccine (dated by TCRdb to about 2021). The method behind the library was the immunoSEQ multiplex PCR assay. TCRdb obtained this table from immuneACCESS and retained in-frame rearrangements with V and J assigned. These tables miss some clones; where compared with another copy, unresolved V genes account for less than half of the shortfall, and the remainder is unexplained. For this sample there are around 140,000 clones; 75% to 95% appear just once. Over 1.1% of the sample comes from the top ten. The time point label of this sample denotes: baseline before first vaccination. The specimen comprised peripheral blood, sampled on day 0 of AZD1222 vaccination. These receptors were collected from an adult in good health.

This clone showed up just a few times. The chain couples TRBV28 to TRBJ1-3, with a tentative D call TRBD1 (5 bases). Trimming left V 7 bases short and J 0 bases short, with 22 bases between. The CDR3 loop spans 18 amino acids. Germline V gene lookup returns CDR1 MDHEN and CDR2 SYDVKM. CDR3 in amino acids: CASTPQGGAVTSGNTIYF. CDR3 in DNA: TGTGCCAGCACCCCTCAGGGAGGGGCCGTCACCTCTGGAAACACCATATATTTT. Complete variable domain (other parts from reference TRBV28 and TRBJ1-3): DVKVTQSSRYLVKRTGEKVFLECVQDMDHENMFWYRQDPGLGLRLIYFSYDVKMKEKGDIPEGYSVSREKKERFSLILESASTNQTSMYLCASTPQGGAVTSGNTIYFGEGSWLTVV.

The chain joins TRBV14 to TRBJ2-1; perhaps TRBD2 as D (5 bases). The V and J ends lost 5 bases and 3 bases respectively, with 20 bases between them. CDR3 size: 17 residues. Germline lookup yields CDR1 SGHDN and CDR2 FVKESK. CDR3: CASSLQRPGFYYNEQFF. The CDR3 DNA reads as TGTGCCAGCAGCTTACAGAGGCCGGGGTTCTACTACAATGAGCAGTTCTTC.

This chain links TRBV19 with TRBJ1-2; D call uncertain. The germline CDR1 and CDR2 sequences are LNHDA and SQIVND (reference sequence). CDR3 size: 13 residues. The V end was cut by 7 bases, the J end by 3 bases, with 12 bases between. CDR3 protein: CASNEGGHYGYTF. The CDR3 coding sequence is TGTGCCAGTAACGAAGGCGGCCACTATGGCTACACCTTC.

The gene calls are TRBV7-3 and TRBJ2-7; 11 nucleotides match TRBD2. CDR3 length equals 14 residues. Germline lookup yields CDR1 SGHTA and CDR2 FQGTGA. The V and J ends lost 0 bases and 6 bases, in that order; junction bases with no gene match: 1. This CDR3 reads CASSLTSGRAEQYF. The CDR3 DNA reads TGTGCCAGCAGCTTAACTAGCGGGAGGGCCGAGCAGTACTTC.

The rearrangement uses TRBV7-3 and TRBJ2-5; D possibly corresponds to TRBD2 (6 bases). The CDR3 is 15 amino acids. The germline gives CDR1 SGHTA, CDR2 FQGTGA. Trimming cost V 0 bases and J 4 bases, with 12 bases left between them. CDR3 residues: CASSLTAGRGETQYF. DNA for the CDR3: TGTGCCAGCAGCTTAACCGCTGGGCGGGGAGAGACCCAGTACTTC. The whole variable domain, remainder taken from reference TRBV7-3 and TRBJ2-5, is GAGVSQTPSNKVTEKGKYVELRCDPISGHTALYWYRQSLGQGPEFLIYFQGTGAADDSGLPNDRFFAVRPEGSVSTLKIQRTERGDSAVYLCASSLTAGRGETQYFGPGTRLLVL.

This chain joins TRBV9 and TRBJ1-5, with D possibly being TRBD1 (5 bases). The CDR3 spans 16 residues. Trimming left V 0 bases short and J 2 bases short, with 12 bases between. Germline loops: CDR1 SGDLS, CDR2 YYNGEE. This CDR3 is CASSVGPGLGNQPQHF. The CDR3 region has the DNA TGTGCCAGCAGCGTAGGGCCAGGGTTGGGCAATCAGCCCCAGCATTTT.

This chain links TRBV19 with TRBJ1-2, with 9 bases identical to TRBD1. Losses at the gene ends were 10 bases for V and 4 bases for J; bases not matched to a gene: 7. This CDR3 spans 13 amino acids. CDR1 and CDR2 (germline): LNHDA, SQIVND (reference sequence). In nucleotides, the CDR3 is TGTGCCACACGGACAGGGGTGAGCTATGGCTACACCTTC. As protein: CATRTGVSYGYTF. The whole variable domain, filled in from reference TRBV19 and TRBJ1-2, reads DGGITQSPKYLFRKEGQNVTLSCEQNLNHDAMYWYRQDPGQGLRLIYYSQIVNDFQKGDIAEGYSVSREKKESFPLTVTSAQKNPTAFYLCATRTGVSYGYTFGSGTRLTVV.

Comments on this clone: A junction boundary mismatches the germline segment, possibly from a read error. The chain carries TRBV7-9 and TRBJ2-1; TRBD2 matches at 7 bases. Germline V gene data show CDR1 as SEHNR and CDR2 as FQNEAQ (reference sequence). The CDR3 totals 13 residues. The CDR3 DNA reads TGTGCCAGCAGCCTAGCGGCCGACAATGAGCAGTTCTTC. Its translation is CASSLAADNEQFF.

The rearrangement links TRBV20-1 to TRBJ2-7, with D possibly being TRBD1 or TRBD2 (6 bases each). CDR3 size: 14 residues. The germline V gene has CDR1 DFQATT and CDR2 SNEGSKA (reference sequence). Trimming pared 3 bases from V and 0 bases from J, leaving 12 bases between. CDR3 residues: CSASWGAVSYEQYF. DNA for the CDR3: TGCAGTGCTAGTTGGGGGGCAGTCTCCTACGAGCAGTACTTC.

The chain employs TRBV2 and TRBJ1-4, with D perhaps matching TRBD1 (6 bases). V was pared by 2 bases and J by 5 bases, with 6 bases between. CDR3 length: 13 amino acids. CDR1 is SNHLY and CDR2 is FYNNEI in the germline V gene. The CDR3 loop is CASSEQGNEKLFF. In nucleotides, the CDR3 is TGTGCCAGCAGTGAACAGGGGAATGAAAAACTGTTTTTT.

CDR3 region: CASSLGGTLSSYEQYF. The CDR3 DNA reads as TGTGCCAGCAGCTTGGGTGGCACCCTGAGCTCCTACGAGCAGTACTTC. The chain employs TRBV5-6 and TRBJ2-7; no firm D call. The CDR3 consists of 16 residues. V was shortened by 0 bases and J by 0 bases, with 13 bases between the two germline ends. Germline V gene lookup returns CDR1 SGHDT and CDR2 YYEEEE. Supplemented by reference TRBV5-6 and TRBJ2-7, the full variable domain reads DAGVTQSPTHLIKTRGQQVTLRCSPKSGHDTVSWYQQALGQGPQFIFQYYEEEERQRGNFPDRFSGHQFPNYSSELNVNALLLGDSALYLCASSLGGTLSSYEQYFGPGTRLTVT.

V and J are TRBV2 and TRBJ1-5, with no clear D. In germline, CDR1 is SNHLY, CDR2 FYNNEI. The CDR3 has 16 amino acids. The V and J ends lost 6 bases and 2 bases respectively, with 17 bases between them. The DNA for the CDR3 is TGTGCCAGCAGCGGACCGGCGGCCGGAGGCAATCAGCCCCAGCATTTT. Protein product: CASSGPAAGGNQPQHF.

The J gene is TRBJ1-1, the V gene TRBV20-1, with a tentative D call TRBD1 (5 bases). Germline values: CDR1 DFQATT, CDR2 SNEGSKA (reference sequence). V lost 3 bases and J 1 base, leaving 12 bases between the germline ends. The CDR3 loop spans 14 amino acids. The CDR3 sequence is CSASIRGKNTEAFF. CDR3 sequence (DNA): TGCAGTGCTAGTATAAGGGGAAAGAACACTGAAGCTTTCTTT.

The chain recombines TRBV7-2 with TRBJ2-7; 10 nucleotides agree with TRBD1. V gave up 8 bases and J gave up 3 bases; unmatched junction bases: 10. CDR3 length equals 15 residues. Germline loops: CDR1 SGHTA, CDR2 FQGNSA. CDR3 in DNA: TGTGCCAGCCGCCCAACCGACAGGGGGCGCTACGAGCAGTACTTC. Translated: CASRPTDRGRYEQYF.

This chain connects TRBV7-8 to TRBJ1-1; D is ambiguous. The CDR3 has 14 amino acids. V was pared by 5 bases and J by 6 bases, with 16 bases between. CDR1 is SGHVS, CDR2 FQNEAQ, per germline. The CDR3 region is CASSPSNGPAEAFF. DNA for the CDR3: TGTGCCAGCAGCCCCTCGAATGGTCCGGCTGAAGCTTTCTTT.

The V and J genes are TRBV11-1 and TRBJ2-2, with D unresolved. From germline, CDR1 is SGHAT and CDR2 FQDESV (reference sequence). V lost 5 bases, J lost 6 bases, and 10 bases lay in between. The CDR3 is 13 residues long. CDR3 nucleotide sequence: TGTGCCAGCAGCCCTCAACGGGCCGGGGAGCTGTTTTTT. Its translation is CASSPQRAGELFF.

J is TRBJ1-2 and V is TRBV4-3; D is perhaps TRBD1 (6 bases). V gave up 0 bases and J gave up 5 bases, with 13 bases separating them. Per germline, CDR1 LGHNA and CDR2 YSLEER. The CDR3 runs 15 residues. The CDR3 DNA follows: TGCGCCAGCAGCCAAGACGCGGACAGTTGGTATGGCTACACCTTC. It codes for CASSQDADSWYGYTF.

V is TRBV19 and J is TRBJ1-1, with D possibly matching TRBD1 (6 bases). This CDR3 has 15 amino acids. The germline V gene has CDR1 LNHDA and CDR2 SQIVND (reference sequence). V was trimmed by 2 bases and J by 9 bases, leaving 19 bases between them. For the CDR3, the DNA is TGTGCCAGTAGTATACCGGGTAGGGGGGCCTGGCAAGCTTTCTTT. Protein product: CASSIPGRGAWQAFF.

The gene calls are TRBV24-1 and TRBJ2-1; 9 bases fit TRBD2. V trimming: 9 bases; J trimming: 5 bases; junction bases outside the gene matches: 7. CDR3 length: 14 residues. Germline V gene lookup returns CDR1 KGHDR and CDR2 SFDVKD. The CDR3 protein is CATGSGRPDNEQFF. The CDR3 region has the DNA TGTGCCACCGGGAGCGGGAGGCCAGACAATGAGCAGTTCTTC.

This chain links TRBV7-3 with TRBJ1-1, with D unresolved. V was pared by 8 bases and J by 11 bases, with 15 bases between. This CDR3 comprises 11 residues. From germline, CDR1 is SGHTA and CDR2 FQGTGA. CDR3 sequence reads: CASGRTYPAFF. CDR3 DNA: TGTGCCAGCGGGAGGACCTATCCGGCTTTCTTT. Full variable domain (missing parts from reference TRBV7-3 and TRBJ1-1): GAGVSQTPSNKVTEKGKYVELRCDPISGHTALYWYRQSLGQGPEFLIYFQGTGAADDSGLPNDRFFAVRPEGSVSTLKIQRTERGDSAVYLCASGRTYPAFFGQGTRLTVV.

The chain recombines TRBV5-8 with TRBJ1-5; D ambiguous. This CDR3 has 10 residues. The germline V gene has CDR1 SGHTS and CDR2 YDEGEE. The V and J ends lost 2 bases and 7 bases respectively, with 1 base between them. The chain's CDR3 is CASSFQPQHF. The CDR3 DNA sequence: TGTGCCAGCAGCTTCCAGCCCCAGCATTTT. Full variable domain (rest looked up from reference TRBV5-8 and TRBJ1-5): EAGVTQSPTHLIKTRGQQATLRCSPISGHTSVYWYQQALGLGLQFLLWYDEGEERNRGNFPPRFSGRQFPNYSSELNVNALELEDSALYLCASSFQPQHFGDGTRLSIL.

V usage is TRBV14 and J usage is TRBJ2-2, with D tentatively TRBD2 (6 bases). With 6 bases removed from V and 7 bases from J, the gap between germline ends came to 12 bases. Germline V gene data show CDR1 as SGHDN and CDR2 as FVKESK. This CDR3 has 13 amino acids. The CDR3 DNA sequence: TGTGCCAGCAGTACTCCGCGGGGCGGGGAGCTGTTTTTT. Its protein product is CASSTPRGGELFF.

The gene calls are TRBV4-3 and TRBJ1-4, with a tentative D call TRBD1 (5 bases). Looked up from germline, CDR1 is LGHNA and CDR2 is YSLEER. Trimming shortened V by 0 bases and J by 8 bases, and 7 bases separated the two germline ends. The CDR3 is 13 residues long. DNA for the CDR3: TGCGCCAGCAGCCAAGATGGGGGAGAAAAACTGTTTTTT. Translated, it gives CASSQDGGEKLFF.

The genes are TRBV28 and TRBJ1-2, with D possibly being TRBD1 (5 bases). V dropped 2 bases and J dropped 7 bases, with 17 bases sitting between them. The CDR3 has 15 residues. In germline, CDR1 is MDHEN, CDR2 SYDVKM. CDR3 DNA: TGTGCCAGCAGTTTAACCTGGGGGAGTTCGGGTGGCTACACCTTC. It is translated as CASSLTWGSSGGYTF.

The gene calls are TRBV6-5 and TRBJ1-1; TRBD1 agrees at 7 bases. The CDR3 sequence is 14 residues long. Germline CDR1 and CDR2: MNHEY and SVGAGI. V lost 6 bases to trimming and J lost 3 bases; unmatched junction nucleotides: 7. CDR3 in amino acids: CASRGGPTHTEAFF. CDR3 nucleotides: TGTGCCAGCAGAGGGGGCCCGACCCACACTGAAGCTTTCTTT.

The rearrangement joins TRBV3-1 (or the pseudogene TRBV3-2) to TRBJ1-3, with no clear D. This CDR3 contains 16 residues. With 6 bases removed from V and 0 bases from J, the gap between germline ends came to 15 bases. CDR1 is LGHDT, CDR2 YNNKEL, per germline (reference sequence). CDR3 residues: CASSRVGLPSGNTIYF. CDR3 bases: TGTGCCAGCAGTCGAGTCGGACTGCCCTCTGGAAACACCATATATTTT.

This chain uses TRBV11-2 with TRBJ2-1; D might be TRBD1 (5 bases). Germline-derived CDR1 and CDR2 are SGHAT and FQNNGV. Trimming took 5 bases from V and 10 from J, leaving 18 bases between them. The CDR3 length is 14 residues. DNA of the CDR3: TGTGCCAGCAGCCCGGTAAAAGGGGTCGGGGAGCAGTTCTTC. Its translation is CASSPVKGVGEQFF.

The chain uses TRBV30 and TRBJ2-4; D is possibly TRBD2 (6 bases). Germline CDR1 is GTSNPN and CDR2 is SVGIG (reference sequence). The CDR3 has 15 residues. Trimming removed 1 base at V and 6 bases at J, with 16 bases between. The CDR3 is CAWSADYWPTNIQYF. Written as DNA, the CDR3 is TGTGCCTGGAGTGCGGACTATTGGCCTACAAACATTCAGTACTTC.

The chain couples TRBV19 to TRBJ2-2; 10 nucleotides match TRBD1. Germline trimming cut 5 bases from V and 3 bases from J; bases unmatched to any gene: 6. Germline loops: CDR1 LNHDA, CDR2 SQIVND (reference sequence). The CDR3 has 16 residues. The CDR3 DNA reads as TGTGCCAGTAGTTACCCGGGACAGGGGTACACCGGGGAGCTGTTTTTT. It specifies CASSYPGQGYTGELFF.